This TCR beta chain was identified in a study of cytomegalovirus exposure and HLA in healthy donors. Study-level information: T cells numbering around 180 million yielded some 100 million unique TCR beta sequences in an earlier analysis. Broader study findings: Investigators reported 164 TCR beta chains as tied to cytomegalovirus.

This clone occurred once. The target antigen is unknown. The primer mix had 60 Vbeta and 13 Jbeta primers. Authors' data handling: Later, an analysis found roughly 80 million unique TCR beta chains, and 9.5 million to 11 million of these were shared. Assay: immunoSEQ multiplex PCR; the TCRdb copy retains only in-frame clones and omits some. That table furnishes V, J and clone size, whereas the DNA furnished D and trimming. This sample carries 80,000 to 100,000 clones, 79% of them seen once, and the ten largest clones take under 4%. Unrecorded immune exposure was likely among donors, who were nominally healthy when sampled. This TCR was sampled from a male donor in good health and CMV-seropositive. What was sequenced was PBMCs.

CDR3 coding DNA: TGTGCCTGGATGCGGGGGACGAACACCGGGGAGCTGTTTTTT. Encoded protein: CAWMRGTNTGELFF. The genes are TRBV30 and TRBJ2-2; 7 positions match TRBD2. The V segment lost 4 bases and the J segment 0 bases; nucleotides outside the gene matches: 2. The CDR3 sequence is 14 residues long. Germline V gene data show CDR1 as GTSNPN and CDR2 as SVGIG (reference sequence).